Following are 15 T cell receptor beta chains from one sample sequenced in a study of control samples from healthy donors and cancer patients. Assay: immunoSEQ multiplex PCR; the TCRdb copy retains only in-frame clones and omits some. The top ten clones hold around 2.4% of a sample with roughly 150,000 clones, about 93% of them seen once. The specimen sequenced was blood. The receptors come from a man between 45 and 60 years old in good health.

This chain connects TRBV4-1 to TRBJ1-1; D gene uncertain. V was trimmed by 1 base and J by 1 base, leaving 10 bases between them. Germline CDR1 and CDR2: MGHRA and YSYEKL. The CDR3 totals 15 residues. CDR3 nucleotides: TGCGCCAGCAGCCAAGTCATTCGAAAGAACACTGAAGCTTTCTTT. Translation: CASSQVIRKNTEAFF.

DNA for the CDR3: TGCGCCAGCAGCTTGGAAGGCCTTAATTCACCCCTCCACTTT. Translated: CASSLEGLNSPLHF. The chain is built from TRBV5-1 and TRBJ1-6; no definite D call. The CDR3 is 14 amino acids. Germline CDR1 reads SGHRS; CDR2 reads YFSETQ. V lost 0 bases and J lost 6, with 7 bases in between.

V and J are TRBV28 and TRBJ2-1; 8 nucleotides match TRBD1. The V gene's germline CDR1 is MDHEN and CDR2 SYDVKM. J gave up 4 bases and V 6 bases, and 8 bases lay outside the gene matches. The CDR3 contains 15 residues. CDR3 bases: TGTGCCAGCAGGTCCGGACAGGGACGATACAATGAGCAGTTCTTC. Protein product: CASRSGQGRYNEQFF.

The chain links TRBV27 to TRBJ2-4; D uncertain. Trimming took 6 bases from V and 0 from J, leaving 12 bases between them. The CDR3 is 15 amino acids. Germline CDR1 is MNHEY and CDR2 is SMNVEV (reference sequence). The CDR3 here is CASSSRQLAKNIQYF. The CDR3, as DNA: TGTGCCAGCAGCTCTCGCCAGTTAGCCAAAAACATTCAGTACTTC.

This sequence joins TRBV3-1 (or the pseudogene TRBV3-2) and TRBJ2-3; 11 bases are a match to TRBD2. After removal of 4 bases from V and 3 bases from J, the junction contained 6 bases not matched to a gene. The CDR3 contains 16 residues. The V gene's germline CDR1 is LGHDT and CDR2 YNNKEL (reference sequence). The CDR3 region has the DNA TGTGCCAGCAGCCCTGGGACTAGCGGACAAACAGATACGCAGTATTTT. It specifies CASSPGTSGQTDTQYF.

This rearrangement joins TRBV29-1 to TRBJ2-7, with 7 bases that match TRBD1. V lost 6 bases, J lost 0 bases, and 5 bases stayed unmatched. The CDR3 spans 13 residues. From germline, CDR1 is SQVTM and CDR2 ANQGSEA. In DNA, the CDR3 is TGCAGCGTGAGGGGGCTTAGCTCCTACGAGCAGTACTTC. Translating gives CSVRGLSSYEQYF.

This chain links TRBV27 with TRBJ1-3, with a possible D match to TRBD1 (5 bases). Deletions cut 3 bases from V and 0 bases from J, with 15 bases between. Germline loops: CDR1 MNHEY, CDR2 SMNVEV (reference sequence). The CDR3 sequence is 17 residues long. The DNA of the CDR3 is TGTGCCAGCAGTTTTTCGGGACTCTTGAGCTCTGGAAACACCATATATTTT. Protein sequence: CASSFSGLLSSGNTIYF.

Written as DNA, the CDR3 is TGTGCCACCAGGGTGGGGAGGGGGCAAGAGACCCAGTACTTC. Translating gives CATRVGRGQETQYF. The chain couples TRBV15 to TRBJ2-5, with D possibly TRBD2 on 7 matching bases. From germline, CDR1 is LNHNV and CDR2 YYDKDF (reference sequence). CDR3 length: 14 residues. Trimming removed 6 bases from V and 2 bases from J, with 13 bases in between.

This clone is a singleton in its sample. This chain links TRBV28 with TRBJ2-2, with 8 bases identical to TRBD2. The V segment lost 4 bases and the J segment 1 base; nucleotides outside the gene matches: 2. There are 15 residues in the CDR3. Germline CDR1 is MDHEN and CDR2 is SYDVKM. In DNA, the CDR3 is TGTGCCAGCAGTTGGGCGGGAGGGAACACCGGGGAGCTGTTTTTT. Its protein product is CASSWAGGNTGELFF.

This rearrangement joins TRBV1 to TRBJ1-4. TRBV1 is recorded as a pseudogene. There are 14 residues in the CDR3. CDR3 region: CTSSQALMSEKLFF. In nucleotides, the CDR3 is TGCACCAGCAGCCAAGCGCTAATGAGTGAAAAACTGTTTTTT.

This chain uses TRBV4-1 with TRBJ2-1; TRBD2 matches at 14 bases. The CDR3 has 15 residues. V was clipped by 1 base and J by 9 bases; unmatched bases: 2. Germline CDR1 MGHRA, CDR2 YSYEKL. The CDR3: CASSQGLAGGVEQFF. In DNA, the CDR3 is TGCGCCAGCAGCCAAGGACTAGCGGGAGGGGTTGAGCAGTTCTTC.

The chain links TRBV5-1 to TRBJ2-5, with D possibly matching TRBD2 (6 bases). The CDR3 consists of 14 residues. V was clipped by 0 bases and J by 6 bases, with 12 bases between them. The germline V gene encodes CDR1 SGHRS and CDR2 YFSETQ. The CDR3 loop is CASSLGAGRKTQYF. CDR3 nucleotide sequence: TGCGCCAGCAGCTTGGGGGCAGGGAGGAAGACCCAGTACTTC.

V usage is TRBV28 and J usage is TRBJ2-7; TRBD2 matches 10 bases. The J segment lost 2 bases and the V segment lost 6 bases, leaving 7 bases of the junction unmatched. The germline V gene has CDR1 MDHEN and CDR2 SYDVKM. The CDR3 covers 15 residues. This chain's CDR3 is CASSPSGRAPYEQYF. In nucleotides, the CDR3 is TGTGCCAGCAGCCCCAGCGGGAGGGCCCCCTACGAGCAGTACTTC.

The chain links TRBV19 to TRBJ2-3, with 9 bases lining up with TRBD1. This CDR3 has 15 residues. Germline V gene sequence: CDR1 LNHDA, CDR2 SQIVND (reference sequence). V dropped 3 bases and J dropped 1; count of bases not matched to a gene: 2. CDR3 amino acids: CASSIGDRGTDTQYF. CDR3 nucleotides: TGTGCCAGTAGTATCGGGGACAGGGGCACAGATACGCAGTATTTT.

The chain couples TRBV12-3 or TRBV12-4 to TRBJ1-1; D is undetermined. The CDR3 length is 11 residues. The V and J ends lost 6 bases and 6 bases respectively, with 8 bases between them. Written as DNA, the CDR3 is TGTGCCAGCAGCTCACGGGCTGAAGCTTTCTTT. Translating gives CASSSRAEAFF.